This T cell receptor (beta chain) was profiled in a study of T cells in Graves' hyperthyroidism and ophthalmopathy. Regarding the study as a whole: Separation of ophthalmopathy from stable hyperthyroidism was achieved by a 13 V-J model.

The junction had 14 bases not matched to a gene; V was cut back by 3 bases and J by 7 bases. The CDR3 contains 17 residues. CDR1 and CDR2 from the germline V gene are LNHDA and SQIVND (reference sequence). Active moderate-to-severe ophthalmopathy, Clinical Activity Score at least 3, NOSPECS at least 4, under 3 months' duration. Uncontrolled infection, other autoimmune disease, pregnancy or lactation excluded patients. For the diagnoses, clinical symptoms, serum thyroxine and TRAb, thyroid ultrasound and orbital computed tomography were used. A word on this clonotype: Its antigen is not known.

Authors of the study amplified TCR beta CDR3 regions from RNA transcripts. The HTBI primer set was used in a first-round RT-PCR of the TCR CDR3. From the multiplex PCR reads, TCRdb called clonotypes with MiXCR, one entry per CDR3 protein. The sample has around 500,000 distinct CDR3 sequences; around a fifth are singletons. Sequencing used blood. This TCR derives from a woman aged 70 to 79 with Graves' ophthalmopathy. The J gene is TRBJ1-5, the V gene TRBV19; 8 positions match TRBD1. For the CDR3, the DNA is TGTGCCAGTAGTATTGTTGGGGGGGGACAGGCAAGACAGCCCCAGCATTTT. It codes for CASSIVGGGQARQPQHF.